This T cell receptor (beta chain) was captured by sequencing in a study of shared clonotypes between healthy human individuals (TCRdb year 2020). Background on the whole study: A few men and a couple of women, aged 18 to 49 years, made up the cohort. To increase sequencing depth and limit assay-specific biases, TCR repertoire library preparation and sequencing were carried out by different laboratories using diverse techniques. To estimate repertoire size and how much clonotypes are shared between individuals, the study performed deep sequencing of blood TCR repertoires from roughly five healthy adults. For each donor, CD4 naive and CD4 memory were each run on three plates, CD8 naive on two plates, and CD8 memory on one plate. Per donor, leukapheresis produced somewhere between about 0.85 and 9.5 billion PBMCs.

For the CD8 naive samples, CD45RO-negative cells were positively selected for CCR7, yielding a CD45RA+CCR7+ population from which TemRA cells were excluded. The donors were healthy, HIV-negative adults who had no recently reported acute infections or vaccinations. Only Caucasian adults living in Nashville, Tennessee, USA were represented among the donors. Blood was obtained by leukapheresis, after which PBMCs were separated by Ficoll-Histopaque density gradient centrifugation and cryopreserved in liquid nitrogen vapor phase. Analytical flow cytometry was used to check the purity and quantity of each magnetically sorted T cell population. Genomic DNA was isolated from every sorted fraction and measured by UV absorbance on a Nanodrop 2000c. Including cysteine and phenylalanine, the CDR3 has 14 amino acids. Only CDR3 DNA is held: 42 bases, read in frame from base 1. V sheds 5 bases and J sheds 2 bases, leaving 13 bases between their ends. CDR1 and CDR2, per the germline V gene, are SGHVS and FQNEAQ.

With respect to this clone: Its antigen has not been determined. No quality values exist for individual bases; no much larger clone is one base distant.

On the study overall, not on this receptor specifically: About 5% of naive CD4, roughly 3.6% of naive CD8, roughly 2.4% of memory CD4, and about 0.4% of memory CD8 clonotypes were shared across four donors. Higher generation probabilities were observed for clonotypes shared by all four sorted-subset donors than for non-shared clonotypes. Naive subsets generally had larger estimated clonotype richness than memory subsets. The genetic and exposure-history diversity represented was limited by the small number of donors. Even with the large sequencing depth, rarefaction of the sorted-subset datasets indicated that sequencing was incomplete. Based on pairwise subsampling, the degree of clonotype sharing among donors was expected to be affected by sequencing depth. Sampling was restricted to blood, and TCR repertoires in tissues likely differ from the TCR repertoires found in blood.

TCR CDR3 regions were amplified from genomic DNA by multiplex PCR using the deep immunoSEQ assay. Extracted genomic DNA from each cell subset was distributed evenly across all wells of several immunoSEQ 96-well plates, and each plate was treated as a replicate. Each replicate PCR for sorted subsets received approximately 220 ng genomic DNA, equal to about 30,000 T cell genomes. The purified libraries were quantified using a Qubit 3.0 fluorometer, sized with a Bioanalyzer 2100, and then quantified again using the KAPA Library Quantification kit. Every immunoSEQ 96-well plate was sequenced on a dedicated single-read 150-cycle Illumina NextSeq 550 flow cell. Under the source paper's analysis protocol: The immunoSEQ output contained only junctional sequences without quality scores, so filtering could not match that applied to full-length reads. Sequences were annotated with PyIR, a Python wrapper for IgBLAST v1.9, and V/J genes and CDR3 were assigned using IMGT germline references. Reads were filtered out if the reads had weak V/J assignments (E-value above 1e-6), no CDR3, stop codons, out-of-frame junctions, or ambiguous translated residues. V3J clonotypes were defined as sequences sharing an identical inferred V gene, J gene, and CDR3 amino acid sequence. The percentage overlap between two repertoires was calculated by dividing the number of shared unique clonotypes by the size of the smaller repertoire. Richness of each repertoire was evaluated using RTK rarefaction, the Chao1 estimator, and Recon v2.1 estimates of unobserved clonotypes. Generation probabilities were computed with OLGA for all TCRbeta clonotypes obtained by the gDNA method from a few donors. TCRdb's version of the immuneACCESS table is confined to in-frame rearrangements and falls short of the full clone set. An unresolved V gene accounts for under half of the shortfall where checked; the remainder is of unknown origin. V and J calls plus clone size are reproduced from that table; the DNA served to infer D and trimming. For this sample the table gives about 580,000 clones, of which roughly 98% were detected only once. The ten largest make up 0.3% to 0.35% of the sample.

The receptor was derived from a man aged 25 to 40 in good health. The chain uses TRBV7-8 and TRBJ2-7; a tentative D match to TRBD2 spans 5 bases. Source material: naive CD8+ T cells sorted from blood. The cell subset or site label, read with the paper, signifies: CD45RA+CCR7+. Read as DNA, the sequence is TGTGCCAGCAGCCAGCCCAGCGGTCCCTACGAGCAGTACTTC. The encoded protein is CASSQPSGPYEQYF.